These 32 T cell receptor beta chains were all obtained from the same sample, sequenced in a study of blood T cell repertoires in COVID-19. TCRdb keeps only in-frame clones here, not all; method: immunoSEQ multiplex PCR. The sample carries about 130,000 clones, about 77% recorded once. Sequences were obtained from peripheral blood. All receptors derive from an elderly man with acute or convalescent COVID-19.

The rearrangement links TRBV11-2 to TRBJ1-1; maybe TRBD1 (6 bases). V was pared by 0 bases and J by 12 bases, with 11 bases between. Germline lookup yields CDR1 SGHAT and CDR2 FQNNGV. The CDR3 has 12 residues. CDR3: CASSLETGMTFF. CDR3 nucleotides: TGTGCCAGCAGCTTAGAAACAGGGATGACTTTCTTT.

This clone came up once. The rearrangement links TRBV4-3 to TRBJ2-3, with 11 positions matching TRBD2. This CDR3 has 17 amino acids. V lost 3 bases to trimming and J lost 3 bases; unmatched junction nucleotides: 8. Looked up from germline, CDR1 is LGHNA and CDR2 is YSLEER. The CDR3 sequence: CASSQATSGGGTDTQYF. CDR3 sequence (DNA): TGCGCCAGCAGCCAGGCTACTAGCGGGGGAGGTACAGATACGCAGTATTTT.

There are a few counts of this clone. This rearrangement joins TRBV6-2 or TRBV6-3 to TRBJ1-1, with D unresolved. The V end was cut by 0 bases, the J end by 3 bases, with 8 bases between. This CDR3 is built from 14 residues. The germline gives CDR1 MNHEY, CDR2 SVGEGT. CDR3 loop: CASSYSGGYTEAFF. Here the CDR3 DNA reads TGTGCCAGCAGTTACTCCGGCGGCTACACTGAAGCTTTCTTT.

The genes are TRBV5-1 and TRBJ2-1; TRBD1 matches 9 bases. V lost 4 bases to trimming and J lost 6 bases; unmatched junction nucleotides: 8. The CDR3 has 15 amino acids. CDR1 is SGHRS, CDR2 YFSETQ, per germline. CDR3 region: CASSVDGTGSNEQFF. In DNA form, the CDR3 reads TGCGCCAGCAGCGTTGACGGGACAGGGTCCAATGAGCAGTTCTTC.

The chain has TRBV6-5 and TRBJ1-1; TRBD1 matches at 8 bases. Trimming removed 6 bases from V and 6 bases from J; junction bases left unmatched: 12. CDR3 length equals 15 residues. Germline CDR1 reads MNHEY; CDR2 reads SVGAGI. For the CDR3, the DNA is TGTGCCAGCAGAGAGGACAGGGTGGGGACGGCTGAAGCTTTCTTT. Residues: CASREDRVGTAEAFF.

This chain joins TRBV7-2 and TRBJ1-6, with D uncertain. The germline CDR1 and CDR2 sequences are SGHTA and FQGNSA. Between the trimmed V and J ends, which lost 1 base and 9 bases, there was a span of 13 bases. There are 15 residues in the CDR3. The CDR3, as DNA: TGTGCCAGCAGCTTAGGCGGCAGCGGACCTTCACCCCTCCACTTT. It translates to CASSLGGSGPSPLHF.

The genes are TRBV7-9 and TRBJ2-3; tentative D call: TRBD2 (7 bases). Looked up from germline, CDR1 is SEHNR and CDR2 is FQNEAQ (reference sequence). The CDR3 runs to 16 residues. Trimming cost V 1 base and J 2 bases, with 13 bases left between them. CDR3 bases: TGTGCCAGCAGCTTAGGGTCGGCGGGGGCCACAGATACGCAGTATTTT. It yields the protein CASSLGSAGATDTQYF.

The chain combines TRBV6-1 with TRBJ1-2, with TRBD1 matching 7 bases. V shed 3 bases, J shed 3 bases, and the junction held 10 bases outside the gene matches. The CDR3 has 16 residues. Germline values: CDR1 MNHNS, CDR2 SASEGT. The CDR3 DNA sequence: TGTGCCAGCAGTGAGTTTCAGGGGGAGTATGACTATGGCTACACCTTC. It specifies CASSEFQGEYDYGYTF.

The sample holds many counts of this clone. The chain has TRBV28 and TRBJ1-2; TRBD1 might be the D (5 bases). Trimming cost V 5 bases and J 7 bases, with 20 bases left between them. The CDR3 sequence is 15 residues long. CDR1 and CDR2 from the germline V gene are MDHEN and SYDVKM. The CDR3 coding sequence is TGTGCCAGCAGTACCGGGCTCAACCTGGGGGGTGGCTACACCTTC. It translates to CASSTGLNLGGGYTF.

The DNA of the CDR3 is TGTGCCAGCAGCTGGAAGGGGACAGACACAGATACGCAGTATTTT. Its protein product is CASSWKGTDTDTQYF. The V gene is TRBV7-9, the J gene TRBJ2-3; TRBD1 aligns across 7 bases. The CDR3 has 15 amino acids. Germline CDR1 SEHNR, CDR2 FQNEAQ (reference sequence). The junction had 6 bases not matched to a gene; V was cut back by 4 bases and J by 2 bases.

The CDR3 nucleotides are TGTGCCAGCTCTGGACAGGTACCCTACGAGCAGTACTTC. The encoded protein is CASSGQVPYEQYF. The chain links TRBV18 to TRBJ2-7, with TRBD1 matching 7 bases. The V segment lost 6 bases and the J segment 2 bases; nucleotides outside the gene matches: 4. Germline CDR1 is KGHSH and CDR2 is LQKENI. CDR3 length: 13 amino acids. The whole variable domain, filled in from reference TRBV18 and TRBJ2-7, reads NAGVMQNPRHLVRRRGQEARLRCSPMKGHSHVYWYRQLPEEGLKFMVYLQKENIIDESGMPKERFSAEFPKEGPSILRIQQVVRGDSAAYFCASSGQVPYEQYFGPGTRLTVT.

The rearrangement joins TRBV5-3 to TRBJ2-1, with TRBD2 identical over 9 bases. TRBV5-3 is an ORF, and what it does is uncertain. The CDR3 loop spans 12 amino acids. The ends lost 4 bases at V and 7 bases at J; junction bases unmatched: 0. CDR3 in DNA: TGTGCCAGAAGCGCGGGGGGGAATGAGCAGTTCTTC. Amino acid sequence: CARSAGGNEQFF.

The gene calls are TRBV4-2 and TRBJ1-3; D not certain. Germline CDR1 reads LGHNA; CDR2 reads YNFKEQ. V lost 7 bases and J 1 base, leaving 11 bases between the germline ends. The CDR3 contains 14 residues. The chain's CDR3 is CASTLGVSGNTIYF. DNA for the CDR3: TGTGCCAGCACACTGGGCGTTTCTGGAAACACCATATATTTT.

This clone occurred a few times. The chain carries TRBV28 and TRBJ1-2; D call uncertain. Germline CDR1 is MDHEN and CDR2 is SYDVKM. V was cut by 3 bases and J by 3 bases, with 5 bases left in between. This CDR3 has 12 residues. The CDR3 DNA sequence: TGTGCCAGCAGTTTGTCCTACTATGGCTACACCTTC. Its protein product is CASSLSYYGYTF.

This clone was seen a single time. V is TRBV5-4 and J is TRBJ2-5; 8 positions agree with TRBD1. This CDR3 comprises 15 residues. Trimming at V came to 4 bases and at J to 2 bases, leaving 7 bases not matched to a gene. The germline V gene encodes CDR1 SGHNT and CDR2 YYREEE (reference sequence). The CDR3 sequence is CASSRDRFSQETQYF. The CDR3 nucleotides read TGTGCCAGCAGCAGGGACAGGTTTTCACAAGAGACCCAGTACTTC.

The rearrangement uses TRBV5-1 and TRBJ2-7, with a tentative D call TRBD2 (6 bases). Between the trimmed V and J ends, which lost 5 bases and 3 bases, there was a span of 15 bases. The CDR3 length is 14 residues. Germline values: CDR1 SGHRS, CDR2 YFSETQ. CDR3 loop: CASRWGVSNYEQYF. The CDR3, as DNA: TGCGCCAGCAGGTGGGGGGTTTCGAACTACGAGCAGTACTTC.

In the case of this clone: The junction shows a germline mismatch at one end, possibly a read error. The rearrangement uses TRBV2 and TRBJ2-1; 12 nucleotides align to TRBD2. CDR1 is SNHLY, CDR2 FYNNEI, per germline. The CDR3 consists of 16 residues. CDR3 amino acids: CAGSPLSLAGGPEQFF. The CDR3 nucleotides read TGTGCCGGCAGTCCCCTTTCGCTAGCGGGGGGGCCTGAGCAGTTCTTC.

The J gene is TRBJ2-7, the V gene TRBV7-9, with 9 bases aligning to TRBD1. The length of the CDR3 is 14 residues. CDR1 is SEHNR, CDR2 FQNEAQ, per germline (reference sequence). J gave up 3 bases and V 5 bases, and 5 bases lay outside the gene matches. DNA for the CDR3: TGTGCCAGCAGCAGCGGGACAGGGAGCTACGAGCAGTACTTC. Translated: CASSSGTGSYEQYF.

The V call is TRBV6-2 or TRBV6-3, the J call TRBJ2-7; D is unclear. This CDR3 is built from 14 residues. Trimming removed 0 bases at V and 0 bases at J, with 6 bases between. From germline, CDR1 is MNHEY and CDR2 SVGEGT. The CDR3 DNA is TGTGCCAGCAGTTACTCCTCGAGCTCCTACGAGCAGTACTTC. This codes for CASSYSSSSYEQYF.

V is TRBV7-9 and J is TRBJ1-1; 9 bases are a match to TRBD1. Germline trimming cut 7 bases from V and 4 bases from J; bases unmatched to any gene: 10. Germline V lookup: CDR1 SEHNR, CDR2 FQNEAQ (reference sequence). The CDR3 consists of 15 residues. CDR3 amino acids: CASTLQGAGVTEAFF. The CDR3 DNA reads as TGTGCCAGCACCCTACAGGGGGCAGGAGTCACTGAAGCTTTCTTT.

This chain uses TRBV5-4 with TRBJ2-2; 8 bases fit TRBD2. The length of the CDR3 is 17 residues. V dropped 0 bases and J dropped 0; count of bases not matched to a gene: 4. The germline gives CDR1 SGHNT, CDR2 YYREEE (reference sequence). The CDR3 DNA follows: TGTGCCAGCAGCTTGGGCGGGGGGATCCCGAACACCGGGGAGCTGTTTTTT. Protein product: CASSLGGGIPNTGELFF.

V gene TRBV19 combines with J gene TRBJ1-1, with D perhaps TRBD1 (5 bases). CDR1 LNHDA and CDR2 SQIVND come from the germline V gene (reference sequence). Trimming stripped 3 bases from V and 4 bases from J, with 12 bases between. There are 14 residues in the CDR3. The CDR3 region is CASSIRRVGTEAFF. The CDR3 nucleotides read TGTGCCAGTAGTATTCGCAGGGTCGGCACTGAAGCTTTCTTT.

The V gene is TRBV2, the J gene TRBJ1-5; D is ambiguous. V gave up 8 bases and J gave up 6 bases, with 11 bases separating them. Germline values: CDR1 SNHLY, CDR2 FYNNEI. The CDR3 totals 12 residues. CDR3 nucleotides: TGTGCCAGCGGAGGGTCGGGTCAGCCCCAGCATTTT. Encoded protein: CASGGSGQPQHF.

The chain carries TRBV2 and TRBJ2-2; 9 bases match TRBD2. V lost 8 bases, J lost 4 bases, and 11 bases stayed unmatched. Looked up from germline, CDR1 is SNHLY and CDR2 is FYNNEI. The CDR3 is 16 amino acids. The CDR3 reads CASRARAGGSTGELFF. CDR3 nucleotide sequence: TGTGCCAGCCGGGCGCGAGCGGGGGGATCCACCGGGGAGCTGTTTTTT.

V gene TRBV6-5 combines with J gene TRBJ2-2, with 8 bases identical to TRBD1. V was clipped by 8 bases and J by 5 bases; unmatched bases: 7. CDR3 size: 14 residues. From germline, CDR1 is MNHEY and CDR2 SVGAGI. DNA for the CDR3: TGTGCCAGCGGGACAGGTAGATGGACCGGGGAGCTGTTTTTT. This sequence encodes CASGTGRWTGELFF.

This clone was recorded a few times. CDR3 residues: CASSSRTGSNSPLHF. The CDR3 region has the DNA TGTGCCAGCAGCTCCAGGACAGGGAGTAATTCACCCCTCCACTTT. The rearrangement joins TRBV5-6 to TRBJ1-6, with 8 positions matching TRBD1. Per the germline V gene, CDR1 is SGHDT and CDR2 is YYEEEE. After removal of 3 bases from V and 6 bases from J, the junction contained 5 bases not matched to a gene. CDR3 size: 15 residues.

This clone has a single count. Written as DNA, the CDR3 is TGCAGCGCTATGAGGTCGAGCTATGGCTACACCTTC. Protein product: CSAMRSSYGYTF. The chain uses TRBV29-1 and TRBJ1-2; D unresolved. Deletions cut 7 bases from V and 4 bases from J, with 13 bases between. The CDR3 length is 12 residues. The germline V gene encodes CDR1 SQVTM and CDR2 ANQGSEA. Full variable domain (missing parts from reference TRBV29-1 and TRBJ1-2): SAVISQKPSRDICQRGTSLTIQCQVDSQVTMMFWYRQQPGQSLTLIATANQGSEATYESGFVIDKFPISRPNLTFSTLTVSNMSPEDSSIYLCSAMRSSYGYTFGSGTRLTVV.

The J gene is TRBJ1-3, the V gene TRBV11-2, with a weak D call TRBD1 (5 bases). V lost 5 bases to trimming and J lost 1 base, with 12 bases between them. CDR1 and CDR2 from the germline V gene are SGHAT and FQNNGV. The length of the CDR3 is 15 residues. The CDR3 spells CASSPVGTSGNTIYF. DNA of the CDR3: TGTGCCAGCAGCCCCGTTGGGACTTCTGGAAACACCATATATTTT. The full variable domain, its missing parts supplied by reference TRBV11-2 and TRBJ1-3, is EAGVAQSPRYKIIEKRQSVAFWCNPISGHATLYWYQQILGQGPKLLIQFQNNGVVDDSQLPKDRFSAERLKGVDSTLKIQPAKLEDSAVYLCASSPVGTSGNTIYFGEGSWLTVV.

This chain joins TRBV11-2 and TRBJ2-1, with D possibly matching TRBD2 (6 bases). V was trimmed by 0 bases and J by 7 bases, leaving 10 bases between them. Per germline, CDR1 SGHAT and CDR2 FQNNGV. The CDR3 length is 14 residues. The CDR3 region has the DNA TGTGCCAGCAGCTTAGAGGCGGGACCTAATGAGCAGTTCTTC. This gives the protein CASSLEAGPNEQFF. The entire variable domain, with the rest obtained from reference TRBV11-2 and TRBJ2-1, is as follows: EAGVAQSPRYKIIEKRQSVAFWCNPISGHATLYWYQQILGQGPKLLIQFQNNGVVDDSQLPKDRFSAERLKGVDSTLKIQPAKLEDSAVYLCASSLEAGPNEQFFGPGTRLTVL.

This chain links TRBV3-1 (or the pseudogene TRBV3-2) with TRBJ2-3, with D perhaps matching TRBD1 (7 bases). Trimming took 1 base from V and 5 from J, leaving 16 bases between them. Germline CDR1 is LGHDT and CDR2 is YNNKEL (reference sequence). The CDR3 contains 16 residues. The CDR3 here is CASSQVRRGRGDTQYF. The DNA for the CDR3 is TGTGCCAGCAGCCAAGTTCGGAGGGGGCGCGGAGATACGCAGTATTTT.

The V and J genes are TRBV5-1 and TRBJ1-5, with D possibly TRBD1 on 6 matching bases. Looked up from germline, CDR1 is SGHRS and CDR2 is YFSETQ. The CDR3 loop spans 13 amino acids. V was clipped by 3 bases and J by 2 bases, with 6 bases between them. CDR3 coding DNA: TGCGCCAGCAGCTGGACAGGCAATCAGCCCCAGCATTTT. Translation gives CASSWTGNQPQHF.

This clone was recorded many times. This chain links TRBV19 with TRBJ1-4; 7 bases are shared with TRBD1. Germline CDR1 LNHDA, CDR2 SQIVND (reference sequence). The CDR3 is 15 residues long. The V and J ends lost 6 bases and 3 bases, in that order; junction bases with no gene match: 7. CDR3: CASRPWTGPNEKLFF. The CDR3 DNA is TGTGCCAGTAGGCCTTGGACAGGTCCTAATGAAAAACTGTTTTTT.